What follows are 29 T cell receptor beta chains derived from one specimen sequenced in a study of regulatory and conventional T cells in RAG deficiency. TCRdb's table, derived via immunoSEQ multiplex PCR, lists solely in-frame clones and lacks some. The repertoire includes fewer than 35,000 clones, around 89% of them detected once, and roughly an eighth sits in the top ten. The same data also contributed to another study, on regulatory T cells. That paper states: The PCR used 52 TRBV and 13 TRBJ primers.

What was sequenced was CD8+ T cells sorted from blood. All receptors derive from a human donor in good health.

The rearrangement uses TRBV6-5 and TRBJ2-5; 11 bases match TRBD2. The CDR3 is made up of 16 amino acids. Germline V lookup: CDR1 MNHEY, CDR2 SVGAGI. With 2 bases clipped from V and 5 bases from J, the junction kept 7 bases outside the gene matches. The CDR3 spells CASSYPTLAGVETQYF. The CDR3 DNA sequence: TGTGCCAGCAGTTACCCGACACTAGCGGGAGTCGAGACCCAGTACTTC.

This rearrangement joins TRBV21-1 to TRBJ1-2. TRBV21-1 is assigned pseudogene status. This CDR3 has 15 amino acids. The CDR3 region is CASSKDGPYFYGYTF. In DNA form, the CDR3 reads TGTGCCAGCAGCAAAGACGGGCCCTACTTCTATGGCTACACCTTC.

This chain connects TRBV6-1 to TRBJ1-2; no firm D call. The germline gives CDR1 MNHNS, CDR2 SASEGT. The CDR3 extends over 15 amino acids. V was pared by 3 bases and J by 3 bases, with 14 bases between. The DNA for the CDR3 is TGTGCCAGCAGTGAGGAAACCTCTTATCACTATGGCTACACCTTC. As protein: CASSEETSYHYGYTF.

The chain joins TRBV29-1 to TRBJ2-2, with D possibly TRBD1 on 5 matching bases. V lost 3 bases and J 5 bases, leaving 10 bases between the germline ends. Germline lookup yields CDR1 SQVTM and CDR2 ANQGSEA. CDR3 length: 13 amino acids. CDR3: CSVDAGFTGELFF. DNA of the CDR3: TGCAGCGTTGACGCAGGGTTTACCGGGGAGCTGTTTTTT.

CDR3 region: CASSPPYDTYEQYF. DNA of the CDR3: TGTGCCAGCTCACCACCCTACGATACATACGAGCAGTACTTC. The rearrangement joins TRBV18 to TRBJ2-7; D not resolved. Germline values: CDR1 KGHSH, CDR2 LQKENI. CDR3 length equals 14 residues. The germline V and J ends were trimmed by 0 bases and 4 bases, with 10 bases remaining between them.

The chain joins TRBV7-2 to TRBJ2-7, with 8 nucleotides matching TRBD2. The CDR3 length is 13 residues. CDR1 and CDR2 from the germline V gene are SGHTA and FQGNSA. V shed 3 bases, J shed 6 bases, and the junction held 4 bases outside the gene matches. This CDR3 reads CASSLERGGEQYF. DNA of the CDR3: TGTGCCAGCAGCTTGGAACGGGGGGGCGAGCAGTACTTC.

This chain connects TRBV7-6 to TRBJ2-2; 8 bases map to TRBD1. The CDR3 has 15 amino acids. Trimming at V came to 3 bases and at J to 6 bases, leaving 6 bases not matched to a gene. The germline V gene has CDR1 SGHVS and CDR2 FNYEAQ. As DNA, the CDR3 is TGTGCCAGCAGCTTCCCGGGACAGGTTGCCGGGGAGCTGTTTTTT. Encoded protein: CASSFPGQVAGELFF.

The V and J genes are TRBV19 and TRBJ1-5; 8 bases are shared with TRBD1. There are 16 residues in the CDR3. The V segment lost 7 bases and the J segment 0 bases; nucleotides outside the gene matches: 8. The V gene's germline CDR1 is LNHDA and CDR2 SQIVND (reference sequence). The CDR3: CASTLRGPDSNQPQHF. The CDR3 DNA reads TGTGCCAGTACCCTCAGGGGGCCGGATAGCAATCAGCCCCAGCATTTT.

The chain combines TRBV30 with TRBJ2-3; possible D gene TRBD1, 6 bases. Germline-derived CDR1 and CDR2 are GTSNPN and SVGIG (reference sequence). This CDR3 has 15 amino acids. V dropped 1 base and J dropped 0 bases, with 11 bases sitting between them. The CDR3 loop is CAWSGGGSSTDTQYF. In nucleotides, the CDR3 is TGTGCCTGGAGTGGAGGGGGATCTAGCACAGATACGCAGTATTTT.

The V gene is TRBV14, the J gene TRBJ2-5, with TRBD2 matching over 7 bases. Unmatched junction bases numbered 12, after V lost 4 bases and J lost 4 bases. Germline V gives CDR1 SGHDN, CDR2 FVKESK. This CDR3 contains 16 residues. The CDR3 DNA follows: TGTGCCAGCAGCCCCACCGGGGGGTTTCTTCGAGAGACCCAGTACTTC. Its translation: CASSPTGGFLRETQYF. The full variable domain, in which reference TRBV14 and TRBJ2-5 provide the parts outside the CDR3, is EAGVTQFPSHSVIEKGQTVTLRCDPISGHDNLYWYRRVMGKEIKFLLHFVKESKQDESGMPNNRFLAERTGGTYSTLKVQPAELEDSGVYFCASSPTGGFLRETQYFGPGTRLLVL.

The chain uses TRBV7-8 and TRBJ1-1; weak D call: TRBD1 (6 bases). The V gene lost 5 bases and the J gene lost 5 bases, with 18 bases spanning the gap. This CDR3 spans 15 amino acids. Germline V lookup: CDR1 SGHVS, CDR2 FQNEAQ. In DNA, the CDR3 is TGTGCCAGCAGCGCAGCCCCCAGGGGCGGGACTGAAGCTTTCTTT. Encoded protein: CASSAAPRGGTEAFF.

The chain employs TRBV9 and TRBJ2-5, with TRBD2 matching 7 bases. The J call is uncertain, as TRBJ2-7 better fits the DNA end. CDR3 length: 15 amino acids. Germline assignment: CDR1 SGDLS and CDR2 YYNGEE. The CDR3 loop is CASSVGSGQSYEQYF. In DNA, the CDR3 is TGTGCCAGCAGCGTAGGTAGCGGGCAATCCTACGAGCAGTACTTC.

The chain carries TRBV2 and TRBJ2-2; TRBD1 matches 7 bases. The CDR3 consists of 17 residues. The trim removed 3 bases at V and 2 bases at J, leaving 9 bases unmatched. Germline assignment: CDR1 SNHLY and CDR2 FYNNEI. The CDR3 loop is CASSEEPGQINTGELFF. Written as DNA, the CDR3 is TGTGCCAGCAGTGAGGAGCCGGGACAGATAAACACCGGGGAGCTGTTTTTT.

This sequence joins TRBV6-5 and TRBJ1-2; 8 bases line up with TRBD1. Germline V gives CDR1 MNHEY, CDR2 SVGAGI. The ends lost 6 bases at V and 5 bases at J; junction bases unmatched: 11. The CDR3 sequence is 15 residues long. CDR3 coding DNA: TGTGCCAGCAGAAATAGACAGGGGCTTGGGTATGGCTACACCTTC. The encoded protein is CASRNRQGLGYGYTF.

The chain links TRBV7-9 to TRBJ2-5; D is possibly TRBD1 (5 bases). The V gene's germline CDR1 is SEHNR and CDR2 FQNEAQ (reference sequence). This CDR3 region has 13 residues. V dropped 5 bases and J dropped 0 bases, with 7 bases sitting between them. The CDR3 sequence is CASSPGNQETQYF. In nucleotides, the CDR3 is TGTGCCAGCAGCCCAGGGAACCAAGAGACCCAGTACTTC.

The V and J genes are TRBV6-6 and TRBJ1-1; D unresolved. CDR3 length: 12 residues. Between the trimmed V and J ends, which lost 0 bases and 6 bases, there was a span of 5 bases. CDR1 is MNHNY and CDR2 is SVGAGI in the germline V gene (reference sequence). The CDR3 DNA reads TGTGCCAGCAGTTACTCGAATCCTGAAGCTTTCTTT. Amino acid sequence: CASSYSNPEAFF.

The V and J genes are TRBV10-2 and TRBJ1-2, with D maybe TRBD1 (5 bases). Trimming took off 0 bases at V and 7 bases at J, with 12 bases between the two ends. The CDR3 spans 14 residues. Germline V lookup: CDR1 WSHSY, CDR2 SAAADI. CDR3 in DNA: TGCGCCAGCAGTGAGTCCGCAGGGATCGGTGGCTACACCTTC. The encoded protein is CASSESAGIGGYTF.

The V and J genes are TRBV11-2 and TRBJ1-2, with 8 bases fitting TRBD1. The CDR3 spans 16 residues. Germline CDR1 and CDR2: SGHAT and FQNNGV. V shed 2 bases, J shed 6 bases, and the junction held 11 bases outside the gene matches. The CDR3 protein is CASSLTYSDRANGYTF. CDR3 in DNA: TGTGCCAGCAGCTTAACCTACTCGGACAGGGCAAATGGCTACACCTTC.

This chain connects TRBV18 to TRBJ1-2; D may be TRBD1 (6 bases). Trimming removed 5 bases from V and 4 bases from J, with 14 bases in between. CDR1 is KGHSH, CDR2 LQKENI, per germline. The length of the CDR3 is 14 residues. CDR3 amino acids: CASSTAGVGYGYTF. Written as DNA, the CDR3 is TGTGCCAGCTCAACAGCAGGGGTAGGCTATGGCTACACCTTC.

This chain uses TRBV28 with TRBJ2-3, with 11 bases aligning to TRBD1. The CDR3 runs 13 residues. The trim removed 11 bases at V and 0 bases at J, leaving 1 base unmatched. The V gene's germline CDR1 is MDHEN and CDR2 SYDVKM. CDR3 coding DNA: TGTGCCGGACAGGGGGCAAGCACAGATACGCAGTATTTT. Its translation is CAGQGASTDTQYF.

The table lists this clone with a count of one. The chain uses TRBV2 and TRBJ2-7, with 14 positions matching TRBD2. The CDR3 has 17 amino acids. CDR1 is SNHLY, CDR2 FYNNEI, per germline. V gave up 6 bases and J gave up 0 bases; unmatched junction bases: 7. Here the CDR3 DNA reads TGTGCCAGCAGCATGGGACTAGCGGGAGACGCCTCCTACGAGCAGTACTTC. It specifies CASSMGLAGDASYEQYF.

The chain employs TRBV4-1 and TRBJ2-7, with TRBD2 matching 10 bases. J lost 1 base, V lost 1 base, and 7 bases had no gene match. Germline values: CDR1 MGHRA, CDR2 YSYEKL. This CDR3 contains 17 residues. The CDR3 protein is CASSQAQTSGVSYEQYF. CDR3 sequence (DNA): TGCGCCAGCAGCCAAGCGCAAACTAGCGGGGTATCCTACGAGCAGTACTTC.

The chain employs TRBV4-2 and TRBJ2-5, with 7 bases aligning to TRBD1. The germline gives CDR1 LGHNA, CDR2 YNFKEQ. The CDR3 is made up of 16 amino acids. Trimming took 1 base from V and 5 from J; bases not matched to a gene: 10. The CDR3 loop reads CASSQAPGQAAETQYF. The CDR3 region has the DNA TGTGCCAGCAGCCAAGCCCCTGGACAGGCGGCGGAGACCCAGTACTTC.

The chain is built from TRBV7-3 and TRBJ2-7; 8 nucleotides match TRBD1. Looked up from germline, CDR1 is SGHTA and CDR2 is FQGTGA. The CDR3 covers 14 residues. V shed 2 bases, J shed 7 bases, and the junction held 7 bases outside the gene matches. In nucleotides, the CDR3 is TGTGCCAGCAGCTTAGGGACAGGCACTAGGGAGCAGTACTTC. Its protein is CASSLGTGTREQYF.

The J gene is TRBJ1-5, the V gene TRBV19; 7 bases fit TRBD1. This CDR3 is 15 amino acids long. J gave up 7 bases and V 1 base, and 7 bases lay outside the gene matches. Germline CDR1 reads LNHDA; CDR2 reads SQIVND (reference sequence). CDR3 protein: CASSIVEGAGQPQHF. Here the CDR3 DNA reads TGTGCCAGTAGTATAGTTGAGGGGGCAGGGCAGCCCCAGCATTTT. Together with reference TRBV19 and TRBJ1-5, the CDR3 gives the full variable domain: DGGITQSPKYLFRKEGQNVTLSCEQNLNHDAMYWYRQDPGQGLRLIYYSQIVNDFQKGDIAEGYSVSREKKESFPLTVTSAQKNPTAFYLCASSIVEGAGQPQHFGDGTRLSIL.

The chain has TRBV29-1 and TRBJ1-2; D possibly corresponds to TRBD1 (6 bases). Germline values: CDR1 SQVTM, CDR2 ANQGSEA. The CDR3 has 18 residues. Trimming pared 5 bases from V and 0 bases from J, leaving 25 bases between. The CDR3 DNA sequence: TGCAGCGTTCCTGCGGGGGCGCAGGAAATGGTCCCTAACTATGGCTACACCTTC. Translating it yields CSVPAGAQEMVPNYGYTF.

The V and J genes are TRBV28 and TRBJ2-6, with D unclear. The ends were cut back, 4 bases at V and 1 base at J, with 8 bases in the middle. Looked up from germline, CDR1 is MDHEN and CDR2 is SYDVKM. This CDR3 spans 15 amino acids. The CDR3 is CASSSVVSGANVLTF. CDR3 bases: TGTGCCAGCAGTTCGGTCGTTTCTGGGGCCAACGTCCTGACTTTC.

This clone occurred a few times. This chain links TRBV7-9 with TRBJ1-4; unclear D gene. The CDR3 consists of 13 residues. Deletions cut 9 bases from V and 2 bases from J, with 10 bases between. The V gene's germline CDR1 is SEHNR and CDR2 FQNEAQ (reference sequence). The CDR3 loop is CASIGHTNEKLFF. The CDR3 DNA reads TGTGCCAGTATAGGCCACACTAATGAAAAACTGTTTTTT.

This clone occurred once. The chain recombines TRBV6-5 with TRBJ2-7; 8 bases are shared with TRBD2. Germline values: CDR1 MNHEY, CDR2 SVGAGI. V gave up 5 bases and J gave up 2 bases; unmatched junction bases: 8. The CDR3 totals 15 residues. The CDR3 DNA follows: TGTGCCAGCAGTGCAATTAGCGGGGCAACCTACGAGCAGTACTTC. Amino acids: CASSAISGATYEQYF.